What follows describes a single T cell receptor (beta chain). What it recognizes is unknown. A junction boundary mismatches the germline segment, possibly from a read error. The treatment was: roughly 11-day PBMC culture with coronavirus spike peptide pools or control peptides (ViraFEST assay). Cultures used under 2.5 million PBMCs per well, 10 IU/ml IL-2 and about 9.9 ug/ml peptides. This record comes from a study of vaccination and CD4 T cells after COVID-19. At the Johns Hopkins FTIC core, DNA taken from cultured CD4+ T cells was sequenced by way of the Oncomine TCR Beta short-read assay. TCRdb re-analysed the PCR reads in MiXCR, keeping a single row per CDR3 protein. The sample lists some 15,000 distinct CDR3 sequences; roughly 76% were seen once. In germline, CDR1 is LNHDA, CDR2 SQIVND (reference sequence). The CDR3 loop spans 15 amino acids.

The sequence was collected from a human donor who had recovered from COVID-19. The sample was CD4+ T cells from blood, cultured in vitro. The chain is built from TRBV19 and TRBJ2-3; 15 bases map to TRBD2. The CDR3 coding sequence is TGTACCAGTAGTGGACTAGCGGGAGGGGAAGATACGCAGTATTTT. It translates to CTSSGLAGGEDTQYF.